One sample yielded the 13 T cell receptor beta chains listed below, sequenced in a study of control samples from healthy donors and cancer patients. The data were produced by immunoSEQ multiplex PCR, yet TCRdb's version contains in-frame clones alone and is incomplete. The table includes under 200,000 clones, around 88% detected once. Sequencing was carried out using blood. These TCRs come from a woman under 40 in good health.

The rearrangement joins TRBV11-2 to TRBJ1-1, with D perhaps matching TRBD1 (6 bases). Per the germline V gene, CDR1 is SGHAT and CDR2 is FQNNGV. This CDR3 spans 15 amino acids. V was trimmed by 1 base and J by 4 bases, leaving 13 bases between them. CDR3 amino acids: CASSLGIGQLTEAFF. CDR3 sequence (DNA): TGTGCCAGCAGCTTAGGGATCGGACAGCTCACTGAAGCTTTCTTT.

V usage is TRBV27 and J usage is TRBJ2-1, with D possibly matching TRBD2 (7 bases). Germline-derived CDR1 and CDR2 are MNHEY and SMNVEV (reference sequence). The CDR3 totals 17 residues. The V end was cut by 6 bases, the J end by 0 bases, with 18 bases between. The CDR3 sequence is CASRWRGGGFSYNEQFF. Here the CDR3 DNA reads TGTGCCAGCAGATGGCGCGGCGGGGGCTTCTCCTACAATGAGCAGTTCTTC.

Notes on this clone: The junction shows a germline mismatch at one end, possibly a read error. V usage is TRBV9 and J usage is TRBJ2-3; D unclear. The CDR3 runs 13 residues. Germline assignment: CDR1 SGDLS and CDR2 YYNGEE. CDR3 sequence: CASSVVSTDTQYF. CDR3 DNA sequence: TGTGCCAGCAGCGTAGTAAGCACGGATACGCAGTATTTT.

The rearrangement uses TRBV19 and TRBJ2-3; no reliable D call. Germline V gene data show CDR1 as LNHDA and CDR2 as SQIVND (reference sequence). The CDR3 is 14 residues long. Between the trimmed V and J ends, which lost 7 bases and 0 bases, there was a span of 11 bases. CDR3 loop: CASMRRASTDTQYF. The CDR3 DNA is TGTGCCAGTATGAGAAGGGCTAGCACAGATACGCAGTATTTT.

The chain has TRBV19 and TRBJ2-1; the D gene is possibly TRBD2 (6 bases). V dropped 3 bases and J dropped 0 bases, with 9 bases sitting between them. Germline CDR1 and CDR2: LNHDA and SQIVND (reference sequence). The CDR3 sequence is 15 residues long. The CDR3 sequence is CASSMAGSSYNEQFF. CDR3 in DNA: TGTGCCAGTAGTATGGCGGGGAGCTCCTACAATGAGCAGTTCTTC.

The chain combines TRBV14 with TRBJ1-1; D possibly corresponds to TRBD1 (5 bases). V lost 4 bases to trimming and J lost 0 bases, with 6 bases between them. Germline values: CDR1 SGHDN, CDR2 FVKESK. The CDR3 spans 13 residues. The CDR3 DNA follows: TGTGCCAGCAGCCCGGGACTGAACACTGAAGCTTTCTTT. Amino acid sequence: CASSPGLNTEAFF.

The chain carries TRBV11-2 and TRBJ2-2; D is undetermined. The CDR3 spans 13 residues. The V gene's germline CDR1 is SGHAT and CDR2 FQNNGV. Trimming stripped 3 bases from V and 6 bases from J, with 8 bases between. This CDR3 is CASSLSWAGELFF. The CDR3 DNA reads TGTGCCAGCAGCTTGAGCTGGGCCGGGGAGCTGTTTTTT.

The gene calls are TRBV9 and TRBJ1-1, with 9 bases identical to TRBD1. J was trimmed by 7 bases and V by 3 bases; bases with no gene match: 10. This CDR3 is 15 amino acids long. Germline CDR1 SGDLS, CDR2 YYNGEE. The CDR3 here is CASSATGTGSLEAFF. CDR3 nucleotide sequence: TGTGCCAGCAGCGCCACCGGGACAGGGAGCCTTGAAGCTTTCTTT.

The chain combines TRBV3-1 (or the pseudogene TRBV3-2) with TRBJ2-5, with 9 nucleotides matching TRBD1. Germline CDR1 LGHDT, CDR2 YNNKEL (reference sequence). V was pared by 3 bases and J by 9 bases, with 8 bases of the junction left unmatched. CDR3 length equals 14 residues. In DNA, the CDR3 is TGTGCCAGCAGCCAGAGGACAGGGGCCGGGGCCCAGTACTTC. It is translated as CASSQRTGAGAQYF.

CDR3 in amino acids: CASSHLVSTDTQYF. The CDR3 DNA follows: TGTGCCAGCAGCCACTTGGTAAGCACAGATACGCAGTATTTT. The chain joins TRBV4-2 to TRBJ2-3; the D is unclear. CDR3 length: 14 amino acids. The V gene lost 3 bases and the J gene lost 0 bases, with 7 bases spanning the gap. CDR1 LGHNA and CDR2 YNFKEQ come from the germline V gene.

The V gene is TRBV4-1, the J gene TRBJ2-3; possible D gene TRBD2, 6 bases. This CDR3 region has 15 residues. Deletions cut 5 bases from V and 0 bases from J, with 12 bases between. Germline V lookup: CDR1 MGHRA, CDR2 YSYEKL. The CDR3 DNA reads TGCGCCAGCAGCTACGCCGGGACTAGCACAGATACGCAGTATTTT. This gives the protein CASSYAGTSTDTQYF.

V gene TRBV5-4 combines with J gene TRBJ2-5; possibly TRBD1 for D (8 bases). The CDR3 has 17 residues. Trimming removed 4 bases at V and 4 bases at J, with 23 bases between. The germline gives CDR1 SGHNT, CDR2 YYREEE (reference sequence). As DNA, the CDR3 is TGTGCCAGCAGCATCGGGGGGTCGGCTACAGGGGGAGAGACCCAGTACTTC. The encoded protein is CASSIGGSATGGETQYF.

The rearrangement uses TRBV11-2 and TRBJ2-3; D is ambiguous. CDR3 length: 15 amino acids. The germline gives CDR1 SGHAT, CDR2 FQNNGV. Trimming took off 5 bases at V and 0 bases at J, with 12 bases between the two ends. The DNA of the CDR3 is TGTGCCAGCAGCCCCGACATTTATAGCACAGATACGCAGTATTTT. Encoded protein: CASSPDIYSTDTQYF.